These 3 T cell receptor beta chains were all obtained from the same sample, sequenced in a study of spatial heterogeneity in lung cancer. TCRdb re-analysed the 5' RACE reads in MiXCR, keeping a single row per CDR3 protein. The sample consists of just under 95,000 distinct CDR3 sequences, less than 15% of them appearing once. Time point given: sample taken at primary tumor resection. Specimen: PBMCs, collected at surgery. The receptor set was obtained from a male donor with early-stage non-small cell lung cancer.

V is TRBV20-1 and J is TRBJ2-3; D is possibly TRBD1 (6 bases). The CDR3 loop spans 13 amino acids. The V gene's germline CDR1 is DFQATT and CDR2 SNEGSKA (reference sequence). Trimming took 4 bases from V and 2 from J, leaving 10 bases between them. CDR3 sequence reads: CSATGVATDTQYF. CDR3 in DNA: TGCAGTGCTACAGGGGTCGCCACAGATACGCAGTATTTT.

This clonotype was recorded a few times. This rearrangement joins TRBV7-6 to TRBJ1-6, with TRBD1 matching 9 bases. CDR3 length equals 15 residues. Germline-derived CDR1 and CDR2 are SGHVS and FNYEAQ. V dropped 5 bases and J dropped 8; count of bases not matched to a gene: 7. CDR3 DNA: TGTGCCAGCAGCCTAGGGGGACAGGGACATTCACCCCTCCACTTT. Protein: CASSLGGQGHSPLHF.

The DNA of the CDR3 is TGTGCCAGCAGGAAGAGGGCCAGCCACTACGAGCAGTACTTC. It yields the protein CASRKRASHYEQYF. The chain couples TRBV28 to TRBJ2-7; weak D call: TRBD2 (5 bases). The V gene's germline CDR1 is MDHEN and CDR2 SYDVKM. Trimming left V 6 bases short and J 3 bases short, with 15 bases between. This CDR3 contains 14 residues.